This T cell receptor beta chain was sequenced during a study of T cell repertoires in cytomegalovirus infection. General study points: CMV-specific HLA-C-restricted TCR beta clonotypes dominated the ex vivo response. Public TCR beta family frequency separated CMV-and-HLA carriers, including in an independent cohort.

The CDR3 has 15 amino acids. Germline V gene lookup returns CDR1 SEHNR and CDR2 FQNEAQ (reference sequence). V lost 8 bases to trimming and J lost 3 bases; unmatched junction nucleotides: 9. This clonotype was recorded at least ten times. Its antigen remains unidentified. TCRdb re-called the reads through MiXCR, storing one row per CDR3 protein. This sample has 800,000 to 950,000 distinct CDR3 sequences, with over 25% found just once. This receptor was taken from a human donor in good health (CMV status not recorded). Some clones in this sample may be carry-over from other donors' samples. The rearrangement uses TRBV7-9 and TRBJ2-3; 9 positions agree with TRBD1. Sequenced material: cultured CD8+ T cells from PBMCs, taken from culture after CMV antigen stimulation. The CDR3 is CASGWGQGTTDTQYF. CDR3 DNA: TGTGCCAGCGGCTGGGGACAGGGAACGACAGATACGCAGTATTTT.